This T cell receptor (beta chain) was found in a study of blood T cell repertoires in COVID-19. Study information: PBMCs, B-cell-depleted T cells, or T cells provided the cDNA or gDNA that made up the material.

From germline, CDR1 is SGHVS and CDR2 FNYEAQ. J lost 4 bases, V lost 5 bases, and 11 bases had no gene match. This CDR3 comprises 15 residues. TCRdb's table, derived via immunoSEQ multiplex PCR, lists solely in-frame clones and lacks some. The sample has fewer than 350,000 clones, approximately 85% seen once. Sequences were obtained from peripheral blood. The chain links TRBV7-6 to TRBJ2-7; 7 nucleotides align to TRBD1. This clonotype was sampled from a young man with active or convalescent COVID-19. In DNA form, the CDR3 reads TGTGCCAGCAGCCTCCGGGACAGCACATCGTACGAGCAGTACTTC. It is translated as CASSLRDSTSYEQYF.